This TCR beta chain was recovered during a study of blood T cell repertoires in COVID-19. TCRdb's table, derived via immunoSEQ multiplex PCR, lists solely in-frame clones and lacks some. The sample includes around 400,000 clones, roughly 84% of them seen just once. Germline V gene lookup returns CDR1 SEHNR and CDR2 FQNEAQ (reference sequence). Trimming cost V 5 bases and J 6 bases; bases outside gene matches: 4. The CDR3 contains 12 residues. The chain joins TRBV7-9 to TRBJ2-7; 7 positions agree with TRBD2. The sequence came from a woman between 18 and 29 years old who had been exposed to COVID-19. The sample comprised PBMCs or T cells enriched from blood (not recorded which). CDR3 DNA sequence: TGTGCCAGCAGCGTGACGGGAGGCGAGCAGTACTTC. This encodes CASSVTGGEQYF.